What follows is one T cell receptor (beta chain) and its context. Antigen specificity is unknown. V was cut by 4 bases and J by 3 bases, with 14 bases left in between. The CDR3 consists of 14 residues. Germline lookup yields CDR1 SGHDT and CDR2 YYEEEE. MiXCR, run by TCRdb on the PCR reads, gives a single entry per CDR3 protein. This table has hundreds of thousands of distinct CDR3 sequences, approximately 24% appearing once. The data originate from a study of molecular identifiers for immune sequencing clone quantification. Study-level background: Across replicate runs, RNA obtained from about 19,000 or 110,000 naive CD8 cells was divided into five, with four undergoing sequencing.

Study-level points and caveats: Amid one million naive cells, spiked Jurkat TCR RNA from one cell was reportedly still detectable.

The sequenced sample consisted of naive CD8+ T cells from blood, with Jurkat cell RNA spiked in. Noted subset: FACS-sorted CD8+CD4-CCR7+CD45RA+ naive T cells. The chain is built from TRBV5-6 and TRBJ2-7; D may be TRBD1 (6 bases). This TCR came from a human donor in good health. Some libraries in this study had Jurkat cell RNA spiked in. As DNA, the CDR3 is TGTGCCAGCAGCCCCCGGACAGCCTACTACGAGCAGTACTTC. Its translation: CASSPRTAYYEQYF. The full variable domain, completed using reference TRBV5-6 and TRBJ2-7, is DAGVTQSPTHLIKTRGQQVTLRCSPKSGHDTVSWYQQALGQGPQFIFQYYEEEERQRGNFPDRFSGHQFPNYSSELNVNALLLGDSALYLCASSPRTAYYEQYFGPGTRLTVT.